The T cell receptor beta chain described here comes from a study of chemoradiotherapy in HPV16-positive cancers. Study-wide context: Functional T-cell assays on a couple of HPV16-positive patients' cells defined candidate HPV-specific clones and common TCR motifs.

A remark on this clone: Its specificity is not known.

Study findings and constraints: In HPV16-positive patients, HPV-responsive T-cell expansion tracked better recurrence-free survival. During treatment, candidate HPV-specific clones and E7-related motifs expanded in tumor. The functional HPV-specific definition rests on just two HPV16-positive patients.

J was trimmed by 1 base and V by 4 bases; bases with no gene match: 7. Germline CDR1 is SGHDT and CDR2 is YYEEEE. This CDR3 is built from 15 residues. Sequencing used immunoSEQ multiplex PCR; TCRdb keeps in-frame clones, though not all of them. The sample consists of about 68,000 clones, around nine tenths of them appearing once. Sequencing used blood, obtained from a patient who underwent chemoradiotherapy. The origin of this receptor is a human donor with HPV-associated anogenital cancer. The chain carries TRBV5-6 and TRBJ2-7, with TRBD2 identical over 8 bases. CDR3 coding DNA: TGTGCCAGCAGCCCTACGGGGGGGCTATCCTACGAGCAGTACTTC. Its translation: CASSPTGGLSYEQYF.